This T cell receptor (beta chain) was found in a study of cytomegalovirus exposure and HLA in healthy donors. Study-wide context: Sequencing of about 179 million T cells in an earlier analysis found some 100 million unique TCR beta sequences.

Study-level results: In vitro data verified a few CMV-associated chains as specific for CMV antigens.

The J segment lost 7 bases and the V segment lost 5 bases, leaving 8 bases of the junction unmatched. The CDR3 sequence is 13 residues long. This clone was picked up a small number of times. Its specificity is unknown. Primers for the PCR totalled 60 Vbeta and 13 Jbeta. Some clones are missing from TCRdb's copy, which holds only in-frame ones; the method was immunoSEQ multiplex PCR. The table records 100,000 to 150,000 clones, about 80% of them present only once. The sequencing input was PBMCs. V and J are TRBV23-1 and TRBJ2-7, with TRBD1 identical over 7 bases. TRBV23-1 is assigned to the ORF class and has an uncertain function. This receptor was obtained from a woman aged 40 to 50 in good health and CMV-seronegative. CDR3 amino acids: CASSLSRGWEQYF. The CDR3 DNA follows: TGCGCCAGCAGTTTAAGCAGGGGGTGGGAGCAGTACTTC.